This entry features one T cell receptor beta chain sequence. What it recognizes is unknown. The data were obtained in a study of OX40 agonist ivuxolimab in advanced cancers. About the study: Ivuxolimab, which is an agonistic anti-OX40 (CD134) antibody, was administered to the patients. Cohort: 65% to 90% men, mean age 60, aged about 20 to 85.

Germline V CDR1 and CDR2: LNHDA, SQIVND (reference sequence). V was trimmed by 1 base and J by 7 bases, leaving 13 bases between them. The CDR3 loop spans 15 amino acids. Clones were sequenced by immunoSEQ multiplex PCR, and TCRdb holds only the in-frame ones, with some missing. The sample contains around 84,000 clones, about 90% of which appear only once. A history of autoimmune disease or systemic immunosuppression excluded patients. Regarding the study as a whole: Both blood CD4+ and CD8+ T cells showed clonal growth by week 6 at 0.1 to 3.0 mg/kg.

This sequence joins TRBV19 and TRBJ1-4; no reliable D call. The receptor was isolated from an adult with an advanced solid tumor such as melanoma, head and neck, liver or kidney cancer. The sequencing here drew on CD4+ or CD8+ T cells sorted from blood, taken in a trial of the OX40 agonist ivuxolimab. For the CDR3, the DNA is TGTGCCAGTAGTATAGTTTGGAGGGTTGGTGAAAAACTGTTTTTT. Translating gives CASSIVWRVGEKLFF.